This T cell receptor beta chain was sequenced during a study of blood T cells in healthy people across ages. Trimming stripped 4 bases from V and 2 bases from J, with 13 bases between. The CDR3 contains 14 residues. Germline lookup yields CDR1 DFQATT and CDR2 SNEGSKA (reference sequence). The sample holds a few counts of this clonotype. Primers used in a second PCR of about 7 to 12 cycles were a sample-barcoded 5' primer and a J-beta primer mix. TCRdb passed the 5' RACE reads through MiXCR, listing each CDR3 protein once. The table lists about 1.8 million distinct CDR3 sequences, about 50% of them singletons.

This chain joins TRBV20-1 and TRBJ2-3, with a weak D call TRBD2 (6 bases). The clonotype comes from a woman between 35 and 50 years old in good health. The sample comprised blood. This CDR3 is CSAKRRENTDTQYF. The CDR3 DNA is TGCAGTGCTAAACGCCGGGAGAACACAGATACGCAGTATTTT.